This is a list of T cell receptor beta chains from one sample in a study of regulatory T cells in long-lasting Graves disease. From the multiplex PCR reads, TCRdb called clonotypes with MiXCR, one entry per CDR3 protein. The sample shows 520,000 or so distinct CDR3 sequences, 12% of them seen only once. These data were likewise used in another study, on T cells in Graves' hyperthyroidism and ophthalmopathy.

The specimen was peripheral blood mononuclear cells (PBMCs), collected at new diagnosis, from a patient treated with antithyroid drugs. The receptors derive from a woman between 25 and 40 years old with Graves disease. CDR3s include the opening cysteine and the closing phenylalanine or tryptophan. The D gene is left open where the match is weak. Where a row states a size, it is once, few, many or the class of an expanded clone; other rows omit it.

clone size,V gene,J gene,D gene,CDR3 DNA,CDR3 protein
few,TRBV5-6,TRBJ2-7,NA,TGTGCCAGCAGCACTTGGACGGGAAACTCCTACGAGCAGTACTTC,CASSTWTGNSYEQYF
many,TRBV30,TRBJ1-3,NA,TGTGCCATACCCGGGCACTCTGGAAACACCATATATTTT,CAIPGHSGNTIYF
many,TRBV11-3,TRBJ1-2,NA,TGTGCCAGCAGCTCCCTCATCGGGGGCGCAGGGTCGGGCTACACCTTC,CASSSLIGGAGSGYTF
NA,TRBV7-8,TRBJ2-7,NA,TGTGCCAGCAGCCCCCCTCCTCCTGCCTACGAGCAGTACTTC,CASSPPPPAYEQYF
many,TRBV28,TRBJ1-5,NA,TGTGCCAGCAGCCTGGTTCAGGGGCCGAATCAGCCCCAGCATTTT,CASSLVQGPNQPQHF
many,TRBV7-8,TRBJ2-7,TRBD2,TGTGCCAGCAGCACCCGGACTAGTGCCTACGAGCAGTACTTC,CASSTRTSAYEQYF
many,TRBV11-2,TRBJ2-1,NA,TGTGCCAGCAGCTACGGCGAGCAGTTCTTC,CASSYGEQFF
many,TRBV15,TRBJ2-3,NA,TGTGCCACCAGCAGACCCCTCGGAGGGGGTGACACAGATACGCAGTATTTT,CATSRPLGGGDTDTQYF
many,TRBV6-1,TRBJ1-1,NA,TGTGCCAGCAGTCGGACTTTCACTGAAGCTTTCTTT,CASSRTFTEAFF
NA,TRBV5-6,TRBJ1-1,TRBD1,TGTGCCAGCAGAGGAGCCGGGACAGGGGTAACTGAAGCTTTCTTT,CASRGAGTGVTEAFF
many,TRBV6-1,TRBJ2-1,NA,TGTGCCAGCAGAATCCAGGACGTCTCCTACAATGAGCAGTTCTTC,CASRIQDVSYNEQFF
NA,TRBV11-3,TRBJ1-1,NA,TGTGCCAGCAGACCGAGGGGAATCGAACCTGAAGCTTTCTTT,CASRPRGIEPEAFF
many,TRBV9,TRBJ2-7,NA,TGTGCCAGCAGCGTAGAGGGGCTAGTAGGGGGCGAGCAGTACTTC,CASSVEGLVGGEQYF
many,TRBV20-1,TRBJ1-6,NA,TGCAGTGCTAGAGATGAGGGAGGCAATTCACCCCTCCACTTT,CSARDEGGNSPLHF
many,TRBV6-1,TRBJ2-6,TRBD1,TGTGCCAGCAGGACAGGGGGCTCTGGGGCCAACGTCCTGACTTTC,CASRTGGSGANVLTF
few,TRBV4-3,TRBJ2-7,TRBD1,TGCGCCAGCAGCCAAAAAACAGGGGGTGGTTTATACGAGCAGTACTTC,CASSQKTGGGLYEQYF
many,TRBV19,TRBJ1-2,NA,TGTGCCAGTAGTAGGAATTATGGCTACACCTTC,CASSRNYGYTF
many,TRBV27,TRBJ2-1,TRBD1,TGTGCCAGCAGTTGGTACAGGGGGAGCAATGAGCAGTTCTTC,CASSWYRGSNEQFF
few,TRBV2,TRBJ2-1,NA,TGTGCCAGCAGTGTCCGACAGGCCAGCTCCTACAATGAGCAGTTCTTC,CASSVRQASSYNEQFF
NA,TRBV5-6,TRBJ1-1,NA,TGTGCCAGCAGTGGGGGTCTGTCGAACACTGAAGCTTTCTTT,CASSGGLSNTEAFF
NA,TRBV4-3,TRBJ2-7,TRBD2,TGCGCCAGCAGCCAAGACCTCACGACTAGCGCGGCCGACTACGAGCAGTACTTC,CASSQDLTTSAADYEQYF
few,TRBV3-1,TRBJ1-3,NA,TGTGCCAGCAGCCAAGACGGCCTCTCTGGAAACACCATATATTTT,CASSQDGLSGNTIYF
many,TRBV6-1,TRBJ1-2,NA,TGTGCCAGCAGACACTGGGCCCATGGGGAGTATGGCTACACCTTC,CASRHWAHGEYGYTF
few,TRBV6-1,TRBJ2-5,TRBD1,TGTGCCAGCAGACGGGACAGGGAAAAAGAGACCCAGTACTTC,CASRRDREKETQYF
many,TRBV6-5,TRBJ2-7,TRBD2,TGTGCCAGCAGTTACTCTAGCGGGAGCTCCTACGAGCAGTACTTC,CASSYSSGSSYEQYF
many,TRBV2,TRBJ1-4,NA,TGTGCCAGCAGTGGACAGCTTGCAACTAATGAAAAACTGTTTTTT,CASSGQLATNEKLFF
many,TRBV7-6,TRBJ2-3,NA,TGTGCCAGCAGCAGGACTCACACAGATACGCAGTATTTT,CASSRTHTDTQYF
many,TRBV2,TRBJ2-7,NA,TGTGCCAGCACCGAGGCGGTCGGGGGACTGGCCTACGAGCAGTACTTC,CASTEAVGGLAYEQYF
many,TRBV10-3,TRBJ2-1,TRBD2,TGTGCCATCAGTCCGCACGGGACTAGCGGGATCACCCGGGCTTACAATGAGCAGTTCTTC,CAISPHGTSGITRAYNEQFF
many,TRBV28,TRBJ1-1,NA,TGTGCCAGCAGTTTATGGTCGACAGGGAACACTGAAGCTTTCTTT,CASSLWSTGNTEAFF
NA,TRBV11-3,TRBJ2-3,NA,TGTGCCAGCAGCTTAGCGCGGACCACAGATACGCAGTGTTTT,CASSLARTTDTQCF
many,TRBV15,TRBJ2-1,TRBD2,TGTGCCACCAGCAGAGTCGGGACTAGCGAAGACACTAGAAATGAGCAGTTCTTC,CATSRVGTSEDTRNEQFF
once,TRBV28,TRBJ2-1,NA,TGTGCCAGCAGTTTTTGGGCGGGCAATGAGCAGTTCTTC,CASSFWAGNEQFF
NA,TRBV9,TRBJ2-7,NA,TGTGCCAGCAGCGTAGAGGGGGGGGGTTCCGAGCAGTACTTC,CASSVEGGGSEQYF
many,TRBV28,TRBJ2-1,TRBD2,TGTGCCAGCAGTTTAAGAGGTCTAGCGGGCCGCAATGAGCAGTTCTTC,CASSLRGLAGRNEQFF
many,TRBV4-1,TRBJ1-4,TRBD1,TGCGCCAGCAGCCGACGGACAGGGGGAACTAATGAAAAACTGTTTTTT,CASSRRTGGTNEKLFF
NA,TRBV20-1,TRBJ2-5,NA,TGCAGTGCCAACGGGATTAGCTATGATGAGCAGTACTTC,CSANGISYDEQYF
few,TRBV20-1,TRBJ1-1,NA,TGCAGTGCTAGAACAGAGGACACTGAAGCTTTCTTT,CSARTEDTEAFF
many,TRBV6-5,TRBJ1-2,NA,TGTGCCAGCAGTTACCCGGGCAGTTCGACCCCCTATGGCTACACCTTC,CASSYPGSSTPYGYTF
NA,TRBV29-1,TRBJ2-5,NA,TGCAGCGTTTCAACGTACCAAGAGACCCAGTACTTC,CSVSTYQETQYF
NA,TRBV28,TRBJ1-1,NA,TGTGCCAGCAGCCATGGCAGTTCCACTGAAGCTTTCTTT,CASSHGSSTEAFF
NA,TRBV18,TRBJ1-1,NA,TGTGCCAGCTCACCCGGCGGGGGTCCTAATTTTAACACTGAAGCTTTCTTT,CASSPGGGPNFNTEAFF
many,TRBV3-1,TRBJ2-7,TRBD2,TGTGCCAGCAGCCGGTTAGCGGGAGGTAGGAACGAGCAGTACTTC,CASSRLAGGRNEQYF
NA,TRBV7-6,TRBJ2-7,NA,TGTGCCAGCAGCTTAGGGCATTCTGACGAGCAGTACTTC,CASSLGHSDEQYF
many,TRBV2,TRBJ2-5,NA,TGTGCCAGCCGAACGACCGGGGTTGGGACCCAGTACTTC,CASRTTGVGTQYF
many,TRBV28,TRBJ2-1,TRBD2,TGTGCCAGCAGTTTGGGCGGGAGTGTCCACAATGAGCAGTTCTTC,CASSLGGSVHNEQFF
NA,TRBV30,TRBJ2-2,NA,TGTGCCTGGAGTTGGGTGGCGGTCACCGGGGAGCTGTTTTTT,CAWSWVAVTGELFF
few,TRBV20-1,TRBJ2-3,NA,TGCAGTGCTAGATCGGACAGCACAGATACGCAGTATTTT,CSARSDSTDTQYF
NA,TRBV24-1,TRBJ1-2,NA,TGTGCCACCAGAGGAACAGCGATCTCTGGCTACACCTTC,CATRGTAISGYTF
few,TRBV27,TRBJ2-1,TRBD2,TGTGCCAGCAGAACTAGCGGGAACTACAATGAGCAGTTCTTC,CASRTSGNYNEQFF
many,TRBV7-9,TRBJ2-7,NA,TGTGCCAGCAGCCCCCTTGGGGTCGAGCAGTACTTC,CASSPLGVEQYF
many,TRBV5-1,TRBJ2-3,NA,TGCGCCAGCAGCCGGACACTGGCTAGCACAGATACGCAGTATTTT,CASSRTLASTDTQYF
NA,TRBV3-1,TRBJ1-2,TRBD1,TGTGCCAGCACCACAGGGGGGTTCGATGGCTACACCTTC,CASTTGGFDGYTF
few,TRBV6-2/TRBV6-3,TRBJ2-6,NA,TGTGCCAGCAGTTACTCCCACGAGGCCACCAACGTCCTGACTTTC,CASSYSHEATNVLTF
many,TRBV5-6,TRBJ2-7,NA,TGTGCCAGCAGCTCGACTGGACGAATTTCCTACGAGCAGTACTTC,CASSSTGRISYEQYF